This T cell receptor (beta chain) was sequenced during a study of beta chain features in type 1 diabetes. Points from the study as a whole: Shortening of TCRB CDR3s, moderate but significant, appeared in all four CD4+ subsets of Type 1 diabetes patients.

Points on this clone: No antigen is known for it.

Germline loops: CDR1 PRHDT, CDR2 FYEKMQ (reference sequence). CDR3 length equals 14 residues. The ends lost 4 bases at V and 4 bases at J; junction bases unmatched: 6. Sampling consisted of one heparinised blood draw per donor, averaging roughly 0.12 L. Purities in excess of 98% were seen in all sorted populations. The whole isolated RNA underwent reverse transcription, so sequencing captured expressed TCRB transcripts. Sequenced by immunoSEQ multiplex PCR; TCRdb stores in-frame clones only, minus some. The table includes around 450,000 clones, about 10% detected once. This receptor was identified in a woman younger than 35 in good health. The chain is built from TRBV13 and TRBJ1-2; the match to TRBD1 covers 7 bases. Sequencing input: naive CD4+ T cells from blood. The CDR3 nucleotides read TGTGCCAGCAGCTATGGCGGGGACAGCTATGGCTACACCTTC. Amino acid sequence: CASSYGGDSYGYTF.